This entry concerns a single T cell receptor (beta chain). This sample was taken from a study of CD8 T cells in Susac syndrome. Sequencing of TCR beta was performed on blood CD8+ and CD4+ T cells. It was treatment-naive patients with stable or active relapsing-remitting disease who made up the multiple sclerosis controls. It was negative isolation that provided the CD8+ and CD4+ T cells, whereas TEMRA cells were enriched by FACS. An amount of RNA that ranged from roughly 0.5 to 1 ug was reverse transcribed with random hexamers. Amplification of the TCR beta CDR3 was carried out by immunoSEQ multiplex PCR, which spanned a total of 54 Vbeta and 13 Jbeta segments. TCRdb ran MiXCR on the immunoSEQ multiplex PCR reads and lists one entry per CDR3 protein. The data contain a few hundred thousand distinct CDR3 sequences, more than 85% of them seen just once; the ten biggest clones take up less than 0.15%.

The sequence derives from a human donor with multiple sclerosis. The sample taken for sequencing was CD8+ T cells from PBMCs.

CDR3: CASSQVPGPSVTGELFF. CDR3 nucleotide sequence: TGTGCCAGCAGCCAAGTTCCAGGTCCATCTGTCACCGGGGAGCTGTTTTTT. The gene calls are TRBV14 and TRBJ2-2; no clear D gene. CDR1 and CDR2 (germline): SGHDN, FVKESK. V lost 1 base to trimming and J lost 4 bases, with 16 bases between them. This CDR3 is built from 17 residues.